Below, 7 T cell receptor beta chains from the same sample are listed, as sequenced in a study of low-dose radiotherapy and immunotherapy resistance in tumors. The time point is: before trial treatment. Both TCRalpha and TCRbeta chains were reverse transcribed with V-gene-specific primers. A roughly 20-cycle PCR with a constant-region primer and V-primer adapter amplified TCRs. MiXCR was run by TCRdb on the reads, yielding one entry per CDR3 protein. The sample gives over 65,000 distinct CDR3 sequences, 15% to 20% of which show up once; over 2.5% is in the top ten. The source was PBMCs, collected before treatment. These receptor sequences come from a male donor with prostate cancer.

This clonotype was detected many times. The chain combines TRBV2 with TRBJ1-5; perhaps TRBD1 as D (6 bases). Per germline, CDR1 SNHLY and CDR2 FYNNEI. The ends were cut back, 5 bases at V and 3 bases at J, with 14 bases in the middle. CDR3 length equals 15 residues. CDR3 DNA sequence: TGTGCCAGCAGTTACAGGGTTGACAACAATCAGCCCCAGCATTTT. It specifies CASSYRVDNNQPQHF. The entire variable domain, with the rest obtained from reference TRBV2 and TRBJ1-5, is as follows: EPEVTQTPSHQVTQMGQEVILRCVPISNHLYFYWYRQILGQKVEFLVSFYNNEISEKSEIFDDQFSVERPDGSNFTLKIRSTKLEDSAMYFCASSYRVDNNQPQHFGDGTRLSIL.

As regards this clonotype: Since a much larger clone is just one base distant, this may be a read error. V usage is TRBV7-2 and J usage is TRBJ1-2; TRBD1 matches at 10 bases. CDR1 and CDR2 (germline): SGHTA, FQGNSA. This CDR3 region has 15 residues. CDR3 bases: TGTGCCGGCAGCCCCCGGACAGGGGGAAGAGATGGCTACACCTTC. Residues: CAGSPRTGGRDGYTF.

This clonotype occurred many times. The V gene is TRBV12-3 or TRBV12-4, the J gene TRBJ2-3, with 12 bases fitting TRBD2. With V trimmed by 4 bases and J by 2 bases, 1 base remained unmatched. This CDR3 contains 15 residues. The CDR3 sequence is CASSSSGGVTDTQYF. CDR3 sequence (DNA): TGTGCCAGCAGTTCTAGCGGGGGGGTCACAGATACGCAGTATTTT.

This clonotype occurred many times. J is TRBJ2-4 and V is TRBV9; the D gene is possibly TRBD2 (6 bases). Trimming cost V 4 bases and J 0 bases, with 11 bases left between them. The CDR3 runs 15 residues. The germline gives CDR1 SGDLS, CDR2 YYNGEE. CDR3 in amino acids: CASSPRDGAKNIQYF. The DNA of the CDR3 is TGTGCCAGCAGCCCGCGGGACGGAGCCAAAAACATTCAGTACTTC.

This clonotype was found many times. The chain combines TRBV4-2 with TRBJ2-1, with TRBD2 matching over 16 bases. Germline lookup yields CDR1 LGHNA and CDR2 YNFKEQ. This CDR3 comprises 19 residues. V dropped 4 bases and J dropped 5; count of bases not matched to a gene: 11. CDR3 sequence: CASSRRPGLAGGHDNEQFF. The CDR3 DNA reads as TGTGCCAGCAGCCGACGCCCGGGACTAGCGGGGGGGCACGACAATGAGCAGTTCTTC.

This clonotype was observed at least ten times. The rearrangement joins TRBV13 to TRBJ2-4, with TRBD2 matching 10 bases. Germline-derived CDR1 and CDR2 are PRHDT and FYEKMQ (reference sequence). The trim removed 5 bases at V and 5 bases at J, leaving 9 bases unmatched. This CDR3 contains 16 residues. The CDR3 DNA sequence: TGTGCCAGCAGCGCTCCACTAGCGGGGAGACAAAACATTCAGTACTTC. The encoded protein is CASSAPLAGRQNIQYF.

This clonotype was seen at least ten times. The chain joins TRBV4-1 to TRBJ1-5, with D hard to call. The CDR3 runs 15 residues. The V and J ends lost 0 bases and 2 bases respectively, with 8 bases between them. Germline V gene sequence: CDR1 MGHRA, CDR2 YSYEKL. CDR3 region: CASSQDGYGNQPQHF. In nucleotides, the CDR3 is TGCGCCAGCAGCCAAGATGGATATGGCAATCAGCCCCAGCATTTT.